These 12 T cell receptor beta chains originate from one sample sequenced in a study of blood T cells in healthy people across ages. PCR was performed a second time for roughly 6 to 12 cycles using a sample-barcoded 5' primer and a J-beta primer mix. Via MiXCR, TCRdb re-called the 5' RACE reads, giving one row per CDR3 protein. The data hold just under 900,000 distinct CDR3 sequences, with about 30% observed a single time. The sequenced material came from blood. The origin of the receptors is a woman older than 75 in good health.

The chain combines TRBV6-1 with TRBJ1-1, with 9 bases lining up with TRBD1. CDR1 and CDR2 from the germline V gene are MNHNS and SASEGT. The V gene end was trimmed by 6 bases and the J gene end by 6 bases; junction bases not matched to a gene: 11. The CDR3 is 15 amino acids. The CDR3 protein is CASRAPDRGWSEAFF. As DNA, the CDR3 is TGTGCCAGCAGAGCCCCCGACAGGGGGTGGTCTGAAGCTTTCTTT.

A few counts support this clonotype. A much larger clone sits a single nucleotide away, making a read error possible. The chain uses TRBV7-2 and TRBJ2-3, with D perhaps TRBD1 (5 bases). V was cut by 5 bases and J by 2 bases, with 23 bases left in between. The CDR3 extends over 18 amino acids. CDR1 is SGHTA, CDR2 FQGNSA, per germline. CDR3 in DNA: TGTGCCAGCAGCATAGAAAGTAGGGGTCACCACTTCACAGATACGCAGTATTTT. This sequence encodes CASSIESRGHHFTDTQYF.

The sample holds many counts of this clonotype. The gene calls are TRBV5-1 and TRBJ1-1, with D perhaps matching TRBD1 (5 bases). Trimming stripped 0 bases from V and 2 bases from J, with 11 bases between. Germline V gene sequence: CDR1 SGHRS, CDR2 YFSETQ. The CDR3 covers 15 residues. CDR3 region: CASSLGGTANTEAFF. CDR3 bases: TGCGCCAGCAGCTTGGGAGGGACGGCAAACACTGAAGCTTTCTTT.

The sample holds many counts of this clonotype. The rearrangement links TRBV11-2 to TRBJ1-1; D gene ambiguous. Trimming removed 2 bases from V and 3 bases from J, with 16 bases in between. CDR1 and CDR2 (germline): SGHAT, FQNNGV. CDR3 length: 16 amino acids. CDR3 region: CASSLLALPRDTEAFF. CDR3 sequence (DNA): TGTGCCAGCAGCTTATTAGCCCTGCCGAGGGACACTGAAGCTTTCTTT.

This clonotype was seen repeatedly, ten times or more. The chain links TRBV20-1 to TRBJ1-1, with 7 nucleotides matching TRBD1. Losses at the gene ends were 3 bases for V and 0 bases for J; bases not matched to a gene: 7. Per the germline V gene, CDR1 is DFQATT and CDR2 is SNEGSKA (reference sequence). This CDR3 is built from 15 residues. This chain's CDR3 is CSASHGQVMNTEAFF. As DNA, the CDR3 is TGCAGTGCTAGCCACGGACAGGTAATGAACACTGAAGCTTTCTTT.

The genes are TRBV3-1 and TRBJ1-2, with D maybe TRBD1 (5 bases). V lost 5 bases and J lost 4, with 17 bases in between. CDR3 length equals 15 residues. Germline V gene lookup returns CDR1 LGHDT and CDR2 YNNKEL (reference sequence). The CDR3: CASSSTSRDGYGYTF. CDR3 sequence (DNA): TGTGCCAGCAGCTCCACTAGCAGGGACGGCTATGGCTACACCTTC.

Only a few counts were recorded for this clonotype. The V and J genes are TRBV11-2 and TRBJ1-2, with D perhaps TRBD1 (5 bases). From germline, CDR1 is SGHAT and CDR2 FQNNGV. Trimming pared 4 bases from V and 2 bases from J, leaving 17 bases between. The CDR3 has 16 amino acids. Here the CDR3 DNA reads TGTGCCAGCAGCTCAATCATTCGGGGCGGAAACTATGGCTACACCTTC. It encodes CASSSIIRGGNYGYTF.

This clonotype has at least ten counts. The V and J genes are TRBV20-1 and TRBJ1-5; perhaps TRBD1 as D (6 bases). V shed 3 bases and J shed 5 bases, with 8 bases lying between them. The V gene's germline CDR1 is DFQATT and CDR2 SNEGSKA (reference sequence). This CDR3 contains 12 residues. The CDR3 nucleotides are TGCAGTGCTAGTTCAGGGGATCAGCCCCAGCATTTT. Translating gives CSASSGDQPQHF.

CDR3: CSARDRHPNQPQHF. CDR3 DNA: TGCAGTGCTAGAGATCGACACCCCAATCAGCCCCAGCATTTT. The genes are TRBV20-1 and TRBJ1-5; D remains ambiguous. The CDR3 runs to 14 residues. Germline loops: CDR1 DFQATT, CDR2 SNEGSKA (reference sequence). V lost 0 bases and J 3 bases, leaving 9 bases between the germline ends.

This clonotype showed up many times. As DNA, the CDR3 is TGCAGTGCTATAACAGGGGGCGGGTACGAGCAGTACTTC. Amino acid sequence: CSAITGGGYEQYF. The chain joins TRBV20-1 to TRBJ2-7; 9 positions agree with TRBD1. CDR3 length: 13 residues. Germline CDR1 reads DFQATT; CDR2 reads SNEGSKA (reference sequence). Trimming cost V 4 bases and J 4 bases; bases outside gene matches: 5.

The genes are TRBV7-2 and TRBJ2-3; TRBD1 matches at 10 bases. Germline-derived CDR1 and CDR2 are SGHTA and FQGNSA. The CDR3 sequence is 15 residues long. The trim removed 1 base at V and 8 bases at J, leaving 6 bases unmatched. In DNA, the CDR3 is TGTGCCAGCAGCTTAGGAGGGACAGGGGCTGGTACGCAGTATTTT. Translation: CASSLGGTGAGTQYF.

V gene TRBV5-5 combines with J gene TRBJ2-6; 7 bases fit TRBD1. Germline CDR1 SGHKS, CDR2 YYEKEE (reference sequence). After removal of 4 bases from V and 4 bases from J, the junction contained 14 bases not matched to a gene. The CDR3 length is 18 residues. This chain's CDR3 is CASSPIYSTGTGANVLTF. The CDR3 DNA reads TGTGCCAGCAGCCCTATTTACTCGACAGGGACCGGGGCCAACGTCCTGACTTTC.